This T cell receptor beta chain was documented in a study of cytomegalovirus exposure and HLA in healthy donors. Background on the study: Drawn from HLA-typed donors, approximately 86 million unique TCRs were held in an early data release.

The CDR3 is made up of 14 amino acids. Germline V gene sequence: CDR1 MNHEY, CDR2 SVGAGI. Concerning this clone itself: Its cognate antigen is unknown. A junction boundary mismatches the germline segment, possibly from a read error.

The PCR was carried out with 60 Vbeta primers and 13 Jbeta primers. The data were produced by immunoSEQ multiplex PCR, yet TCRdb's version contains in-frame clones alone and is incomplete. This sample carries around 170,000 clones, 82% of them seen once, and the ten largest clones take 1.5%. General observations from the study: Usually a TCR sequence was rare, but some public TCRs were found in many donors.

Sequenced input: PBMCs. The rearrangement links TRBV6-5 to TRBJ2-7; 10 bases fit TRBD1. The sequence came from a man aged 35 to 55 in good health and CMV-seronegative. The CDR3 coding sequence is TGTGCCAGCAGTTACTCGACAGGGGGCTACGGGCAGTACTTC. This codes for CASSYSTGGYGQYF.